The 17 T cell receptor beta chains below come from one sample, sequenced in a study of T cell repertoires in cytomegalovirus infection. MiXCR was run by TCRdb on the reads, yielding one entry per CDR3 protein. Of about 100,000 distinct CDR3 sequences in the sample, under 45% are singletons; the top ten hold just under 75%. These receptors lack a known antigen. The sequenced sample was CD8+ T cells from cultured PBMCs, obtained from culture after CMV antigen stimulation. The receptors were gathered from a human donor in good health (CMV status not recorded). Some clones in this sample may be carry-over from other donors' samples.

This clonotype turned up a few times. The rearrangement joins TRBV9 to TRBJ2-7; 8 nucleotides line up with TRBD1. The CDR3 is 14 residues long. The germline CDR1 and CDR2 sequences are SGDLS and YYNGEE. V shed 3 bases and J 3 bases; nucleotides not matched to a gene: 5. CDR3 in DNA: TGTGCCAGCAGCGGAACAGGGGGAGGCTACGAGCAGTACTTC. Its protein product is CASSGTGGGYEQYF.

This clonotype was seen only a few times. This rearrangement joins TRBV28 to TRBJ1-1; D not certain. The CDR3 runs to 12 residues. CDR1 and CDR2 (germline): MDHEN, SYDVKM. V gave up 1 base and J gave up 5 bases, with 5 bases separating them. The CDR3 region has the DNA TGTGCCAGCAGTTTATTTGGTACTGAAGCTTTCTTT. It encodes CASSLFGTEAFF.

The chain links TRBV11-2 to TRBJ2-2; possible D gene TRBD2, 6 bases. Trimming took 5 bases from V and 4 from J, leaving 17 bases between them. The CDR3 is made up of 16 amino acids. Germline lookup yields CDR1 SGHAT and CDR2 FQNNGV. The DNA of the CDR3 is TGTGCCAGCAGCCCACGGCCTGCGGGATCCACCGGGGAGCTGTTTTTT. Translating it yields CASSPRPAGSTGELFF. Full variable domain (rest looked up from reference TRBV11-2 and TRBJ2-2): EAGVAQSPRYKIIEKRQSVAFWCNPISGHATLYWYQQILGQGPKLLIQFQNNGVVDDSQLPKDRFSAERLKGVDSTLKIQPAKLEDSAVYLCASSPRPAGSTGELFFGEGSRLTVL.

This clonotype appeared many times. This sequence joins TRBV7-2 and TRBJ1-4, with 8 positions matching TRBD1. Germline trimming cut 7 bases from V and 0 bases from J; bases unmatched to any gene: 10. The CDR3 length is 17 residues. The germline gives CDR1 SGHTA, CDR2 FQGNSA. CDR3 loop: CASITAGQDATNEKLFF. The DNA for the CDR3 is TGTGCCAGCATTACCGCGGGACAGGATGCAACTAATGAAAAACTGTTTTTT.

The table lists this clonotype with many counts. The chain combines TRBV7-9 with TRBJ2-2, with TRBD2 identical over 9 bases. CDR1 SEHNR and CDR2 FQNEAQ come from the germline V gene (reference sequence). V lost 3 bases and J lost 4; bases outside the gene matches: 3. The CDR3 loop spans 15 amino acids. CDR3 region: CASSFAGGSTGELFF. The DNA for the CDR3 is TGTGCCAGCAGCTTTGCGGGGGGGAGCACCGGGGAGCTGTTTTTT.

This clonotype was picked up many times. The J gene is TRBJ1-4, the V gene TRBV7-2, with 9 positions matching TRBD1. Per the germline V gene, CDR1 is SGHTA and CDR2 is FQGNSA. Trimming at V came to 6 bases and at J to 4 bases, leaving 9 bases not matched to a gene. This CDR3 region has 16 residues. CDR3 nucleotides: TGTGCCAGCAGGTCCGGGACAGGGATCCGTAATGAAAAACTGTTTTTT. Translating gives CASRSGTGIRNEKLFF. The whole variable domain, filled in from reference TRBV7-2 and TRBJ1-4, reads GAGVSQSPSNKVTEKGKDVELRCDPISGHTALYWYRQSLGQGLEFLIYFQGNSAPDKSGLPSDRFSAERTGGSVSTLTIQRTQQEDSAVYLCASRSGTGIRNEKLFFGSGTQLSVL.

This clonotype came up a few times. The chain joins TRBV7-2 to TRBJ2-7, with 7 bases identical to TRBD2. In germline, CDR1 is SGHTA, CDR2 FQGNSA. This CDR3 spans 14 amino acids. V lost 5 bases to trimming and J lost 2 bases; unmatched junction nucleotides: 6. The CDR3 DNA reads TGTGCCAGCAGCCACGGGGGGAACCCCTACGAGCAGTACTTC. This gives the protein CASSHGGNPYEQYF.

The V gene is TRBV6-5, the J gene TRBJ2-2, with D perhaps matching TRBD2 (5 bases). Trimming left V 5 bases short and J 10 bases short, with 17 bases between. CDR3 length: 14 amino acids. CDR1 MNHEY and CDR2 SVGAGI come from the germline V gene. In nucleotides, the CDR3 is TGTGCCAGCAGTCCGTCACTAGTAGCAGAGGAGCTGTTTTTT. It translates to CASSPSLVAEELFF.

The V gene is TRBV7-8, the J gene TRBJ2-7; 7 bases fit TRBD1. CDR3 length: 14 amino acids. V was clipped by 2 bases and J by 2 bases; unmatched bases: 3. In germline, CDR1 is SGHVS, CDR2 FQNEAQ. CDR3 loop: CASSLLGQTYEQYF. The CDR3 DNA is TGTGCCAGCAGCTTACTGGGACAGACCTACGAGCAGTACTTC.

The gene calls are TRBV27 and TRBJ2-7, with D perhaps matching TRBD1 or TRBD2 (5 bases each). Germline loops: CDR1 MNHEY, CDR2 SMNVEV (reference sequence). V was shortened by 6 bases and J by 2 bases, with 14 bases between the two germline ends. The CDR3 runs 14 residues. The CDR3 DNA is TGTGCCAGCAGCTCCGGGACCTGGCCCTACGAGCAGTACTTC. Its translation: CASSSGTWPYEQYF.

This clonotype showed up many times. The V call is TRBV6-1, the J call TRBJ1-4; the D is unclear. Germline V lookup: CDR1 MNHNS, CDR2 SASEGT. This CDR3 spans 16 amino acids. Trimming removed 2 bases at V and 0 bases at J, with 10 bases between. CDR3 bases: TGTGCCAGCAGTGAATGGTCTGTTGCAACTAATGAAAAACTGTTTTTT. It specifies CASSEWSVATNEKLFF.

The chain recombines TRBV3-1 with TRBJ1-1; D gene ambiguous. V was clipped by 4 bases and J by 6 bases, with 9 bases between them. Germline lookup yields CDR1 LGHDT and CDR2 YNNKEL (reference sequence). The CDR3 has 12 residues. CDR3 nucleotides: TGTGCCAGCAGCCGAGGTATGGCTGAAGCTTTCTTT. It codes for CASSRGMAEAFF.

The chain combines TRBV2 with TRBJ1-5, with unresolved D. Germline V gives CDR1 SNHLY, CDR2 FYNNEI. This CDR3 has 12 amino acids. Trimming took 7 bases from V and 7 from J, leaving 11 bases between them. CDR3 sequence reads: CASNHLRQPQHF. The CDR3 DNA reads TGTGCCAGCAACCACCTGCGACAGCCCCAGCATTTT. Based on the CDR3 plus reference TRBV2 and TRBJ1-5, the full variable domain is EPEVTQTPSHQVTQMGQEVILRCVPISNHLYFYWYRQILGQKVEFLVSFYNNEISEKSEIFDDQFSVERPDGSNFTLKIRSTKLEDSAMYFCASNHLRQPQHFGDGTRLSIL.

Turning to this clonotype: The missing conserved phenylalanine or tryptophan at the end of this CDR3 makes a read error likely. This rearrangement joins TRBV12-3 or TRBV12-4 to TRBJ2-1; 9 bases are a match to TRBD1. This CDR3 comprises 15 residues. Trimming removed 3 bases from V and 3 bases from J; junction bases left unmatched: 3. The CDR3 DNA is TGTGCCAGCAGTTTTGGGACAGGGAGCTACAATGAGCAGTTCTTG. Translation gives CASSFGTGSYNEQFL.

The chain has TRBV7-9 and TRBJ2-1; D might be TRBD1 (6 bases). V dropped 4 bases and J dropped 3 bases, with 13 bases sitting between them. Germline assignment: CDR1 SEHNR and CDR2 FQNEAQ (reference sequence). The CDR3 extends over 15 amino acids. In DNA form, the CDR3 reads TGTGCCAGCAGCTCAAACCGGGACAACTACAATGAGCAGTTCTTC. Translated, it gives CASSSNRDNYNEQFF. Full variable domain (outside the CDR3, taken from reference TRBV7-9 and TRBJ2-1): DTGVSQNPRHKITKRGQNVTFRCDPISEHNRLYWYRQTLGQGPEFLTYFQNEAQLEKSRLLSDRFSAERPKGSFSTLEIQRTEQGDSAMYLCASSSNRDNYNEQFFGPGTRLTVL.

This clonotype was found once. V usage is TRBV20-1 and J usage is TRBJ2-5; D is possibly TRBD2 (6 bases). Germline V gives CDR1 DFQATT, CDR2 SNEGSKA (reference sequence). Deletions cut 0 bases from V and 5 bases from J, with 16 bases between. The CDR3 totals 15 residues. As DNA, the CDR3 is TGCAGTGCTAGAGACCTGAGGGAGGTTCTTGAGACCCAGTACTTC. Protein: CSARDLREVLETQYF.

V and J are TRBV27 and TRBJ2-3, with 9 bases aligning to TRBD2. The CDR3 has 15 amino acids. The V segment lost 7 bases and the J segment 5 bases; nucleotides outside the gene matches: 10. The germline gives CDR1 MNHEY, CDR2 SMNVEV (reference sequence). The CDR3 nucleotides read TGTGCCAGCACCCTCCAGGCAGCGGGGGGAGATACGCAGTATTTT. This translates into CASTLQAAGGDTQYF.